The source of this TCR gamma chain is a study of human gamma delta and Vdelta1 T cells. V gave up 0 bases and J gave up 5 bases; unmatched junction bases: 4. Germline V gene sequence: CDR1 VTNTFY, CDR2 YDVSTARD (reference sequence). The CDR3 length is 13 residues. By its share, this clone is medium-sized. TCRdb re-identified clones in the PCR reads via CATT. The sample consists of about 420 gamma-chain clones, roughly 12% of them appearing once. The sequence was obtained from a human donor in good health. Source material: Vdelta1 gamma-delta T cells from blood. The gene calls are TRGV3 and TRGJ1 or TRGJ2. CDR3: CATWDRQDYKKLF. In nucleotides, the CDR3 is TGTGCCACCTGGGACAGGCAGGATTATAAGAAACTCTTT.